A single sample gave rise to the 22 T cell receptor beta chains below, sequenced in a study of T cell changes during pregnancy in multiple sclerosis. Assay: immunoSEQ multiplex PCR; the TCRdb copy retains only in-frame clones and omits some. The table records tens of thousands of clones, 85% to 90% of them present only once. The material was peripheral blood, obtained in the second trimester of pregnancy. The receptors were gathered from a female donor in good health, enrolled as a control in a pregnancy study.

The V call is TRBV5-1, the J call TRBJ2-5, with D unresolved. Germline V gene sequence: CDR1 SGHRS, CDR2 YFSETQ. The CDR3 length is 15 residues. The ends were cut back, 0 bases at V and 1 base at J, with 10 bases in the middle. The CDR3 loop reads CASSLEWAAQETQYF. CDR3 in DNA: TGCGCCAGCAGCTTGGAGTGGGCAGCCCAAGAGACCCAGTACTTC.

The gene calls are TRBV18 and TRBJ1-1, with 7 bases matching TRBD1. V lost 2 bases to trimming and J lost 3 bases; unmatched junction nucleotides: 9. Per the germline V gene, CDR1 is KGHSH and CDR2 is LQKENI. The CDR3 covers 16 residues. CDR3 in DNA: TGTGCCAGCTCACCAAAAGAGCAGGGGGGAGACACTGAAGCTTTCTTT. It codes for CASSPKEQGGDTEAFF.

V and J are TRBV2 and TRBJ2-7, with D maybe TRBD2 (5 bases). V was trimmed by 7 bases and J by 2 bases, leaving 12 bases between them. CDR3 length equals 13 residues. Germline CDR1 and CDR2: SNHLY and FYNNEI. This CDR3 is CASIPAGTYEQYF. DNA of the CDR3: TGTGCCAGCATCCCGGCGGGTACCTACGAGCAGTACTTC.

This clone was observed a few times. The chain is built from TRBV6-7 and TRBJ1-2; D ambiguous. TRBV6-7 is labeled an ORF, and its function is uncertain. Trimming pared 1 base from V and 8 bases from J, leaving 17 bases between. CDR3 length: 15 amino acids. Here the CDR3 reads CASSYWSLEHLGYTF. CDR3 coding DNA: TGTGCCAGCAGTTACTGGTCACTTGAGCACCTCGGCTACACCTTC.

This clone has just one count. The CDR3 nucleotides read TGTGCCAGCAGCCAAGGGGGTCATTCACCCCTCCACTTT. Translated: CASSQGGHSPLHF. This rearrangement joins TRBV11-1 to TRBJ1-6; D is perhaps TRBD1 (6 bases). The CDR3 contains 13 residues. Trimming left V 5 bases short and J 8 bases short, with 10 bases between. The germline gives CDR1 SGHAT, CDR2 FQDESV (reference sequence).

V and J are TRBV19 and TRBJ2-7; TRBD2 is a possible D gene (6 bases). Per the germline V gene, CDR1 is LNHDA and CDR2 is SQIVND (reference sequence). V lost 6 bases, J lost 7 bases, and 22 bases lay in between. The CDR3 spans 15 residues. CDR3 protein: CASSIAGTPSWEQYF. CDR3 coding DNA: TGTGCCAGTAGCATCGCCGGGACTCCGTCCTGGGAGCAGTACTTC.

CDR3 protein: CASSRDYEQYF. In nucleotides, the CDR3 is TGTGCCAGCAGCCGAGACTACGAGCAGTACTTC. The rearrangement links TRBV7-2 to TRBJ2-7; D uncertain. CDR3 length: 11 residues. Looked up from germline, CDR1 is SGHTA and CDR2 is FQGNSA. V dropped 5 bases and J dropped 3 bases, with 5 bases sitting between them.

CDR3: CASINVGAGELFF. Here the CDR3 DNA reads TGTGCCAGCATCAACGTGGGAGCCGGGGAGCTGTTTTTT. The V and J genes are TRBV6-6 and TRBJ2-2, with TRBD2 as a possible D gene (5 bases). The germline CDR1 and CDR2 sequences are MNHNY and SVGAGI (reference sequence). V lost 7 bases, J lost 6 bases, and 12 bases lay in between. The CDR3 extends over 13 amino acids.

This chain links TRBV6-5 with TRBJ2-7; maybe TRBD2 (5 bases). Germline CDR1 MNHEY, CDR2 SVGAGI. V gave up 6 bases and J gave up 1 base, with 16 bases separating them. The CDR3 extends over 15 amino acids. The CDR3 DNA reads as TGTGCCAGCAGCCTAGCCGCAGGATCGTCCTACGAGCAGTACTTC. It encodes CASSLAAGSSYEQYF.

This clone was seen a few times. The chain uses TRBV30 and TRBJ1-1; D not resolved. Trimming removed 0 bases from V and 1 base from J, with 6 bases in between. Germline V gene sequence: CDR1 GTSNPN, CDR2 SVGIG (reference sequence). CDR3 length: 13 residues. CDR3 nucleotide sequence: TGTGCCTGGAGTGTACAGAGGAACACTGAAGCTTTCTTT. This encodes CAWSVQRNTEAFF. Using reference TRBV30 and TRBJ1-1 for the parts outside the CDR3, the full variable domain is SQTIHQWPATLVQPVGSPLSLECTVEGTSNPNLYWYRQAAGRGLQLLFYSVGIGQISSEVPQNLSASRPQDRQFILSSKKLLLSDSGFYLCAWSVQRNTEAFFGQGTRLTVV.

The chain's CDR3 is CASSPGGRLSYEQYF. In DNA form, the CDR3 reads TGTGCCAGCTCACCCGGGGGGCGGCTTTCCTACGAGCAGTACTTC. The V gene is TRBV18, the J gene TRBJ2-7; D possibly corresponds to TRBD2 (7 bases). Deletions cut 3 bases from V and 1 base from J, with 13 bases between. The germline V gene has CDR1 KGHSH and CDR2 LQKENI. The CDR3 is 15 residues long.

This clone is a singleton in its sample. The chain recombines TRBV15 with TRBJ2-1; D is unclear. The CDR3 sequence is 12 residues long. The germline V and J ends were trimmed by 6 bases and 0 bases, with 3 bases remaining between them. Germline CDR1 and CDR2: LNHNV and YYDKDF (reference sequence). This CDR3 is CATRSSYNEQFF. The CDR3 DNA reads as TGTGCCACCAGGAGCTCCTACAATGAGCAGTTCTTC.

V gene TRBV10-2 combines with J gene TRBJ1-6; tentatively, D is TRBD1 (5 bases). The CDR3 loop spans 15 amino acids. Trimming took off 2 bases at V and 7 bases at J, with 12 bases between the two ends. Germline CDR1 is WSHSY and CDR2 is SAAADI. The CDR3 DNA sequence: TGCGCCAGCAGTGAGGGTCCCGGGGGGAATTCACCCCTCCACTTT. Residues: CASSEGPGGNSPLHF.

The chain uses TRBV12-5 and TRBJ2-7, with D hard to call. V lost 1 base and J lost 5, with 9 bases in between. Germline lookup yields CDR1 LGHNT and CDR2 FRNRAP. The CDR3 spans 13 residues. The CDR3 here is CASGLAVIHEQYF. The CDR3 nucleotides are TGTGCTAGTGGTTTGGCAGTCATACACGAGCAGTACTTC.

The CDR3 loop is CASSLVGGYSGNTIYF. In nucleotides, the CDR3 is TGTGCCAGCAGCTTAGTAGGCGGGTACTCTGGAAACACCATATATTTT. This chain joins TRBV7-9 and TRBJ1-3; D unresolved. Trimming left V 1 base short and J 0 bases short, with 10 bases between. This CDR3 has 16 amino acids. CDR1 is SEHNR, CDR2 FQNEAQ, per germline (reference sequence). The whole variable domain, filled in from reference TRBV7-9 and TRBJ1-3, reads DTGVSQNPRHKITKRGQNVTFRCDPISEHNRLYWYRQTLGQGPEFLTYFQNEAQLEKSRLLSDRFSAERPKGSFSTLEIQRTEQGDSAMYLCASSLVGGYSGNTIYFGEGSWLTVV.

The chain carries TRBV10-3 and TRBJ2-1; 9 bases are a match to TRBD2. This CDR3 is built from 16 residues. Germline CDR1 and CDR2: ENHRY and SYGVKD. V dropped 3 bases and J dropped 4; count of bases not matched to a gene: 7. Written as DNA, the CDR3 is TGTGCCATCAGTGAAACTTCCCTAGCGGGGTACAATGAGCAGTTCTTC. It encodes CAISETSLAGYNEQFF.

This clone is a singleton in its sample. In DNA form, the CDR3 reads TGTGCCTGGAGGAATTCCGGGACAGGGGGCTCCTACGAGCAGTACTTC. This encodes CAWRNSGTGGSYEQYF. The chain has TRBV30 and TRBJ2-7; 11 positions agree with TRBD1. This CDR3 is 16 amino acids long. Germline V gene sequence: CDR1 GTSNPN, CDR2 SVGIG (reference sequence). V lost 3 bases and J lost 0; bases outside the gene matches: 7.

V usage is TRBV7-8 and J usage is TRBJ1-1, with TRBD1 matching over 7 bases. CDR3 size: 15 residues. CDR1 and CDR2 from the germline V gene are SGHVS and FQNEAQ. Trimming at V came to 4 bases and at J to 2 bases, leaving 7 bases not matched to a gene. For the CDR3, the DNA is TGTGCCAGCAGCTCCCAGGGGACAGTTAACACTGAAGCTTTCTTT. It specifies CASSSQGTVNTEAFF.

The J gene is TRBJ1-1, the V gene TRBV5-4; unclear D gene. CDR3 size: 14 residues. CDR1 and CDR2 from the germline V gene are SGHNT and YYREEE (reference sequence). V lost 4 bases and J lost 0, with 10 bases in between. The CDR3 loop is CASSESRMNTEAFF. The CDR3 region has the DNA TGTGCCAGCAGCGAGAGCAGGATGAACACTGAAGCTTTCTTT.

The chain is built from TRBV6-4 and TRBJ2-1; no firm D call. V was cut by 4 bases and J by 15 bases, with 4 bases left in between. The CDR3 loop spans 8 amino acids. Germline CDR1 MRHNA, CDR2 SNTAGT. This CDR3 reads CASSGRFF. CDR3 in DNA: TGTGCCAGCAGTGGTCGGTTCTTC.

V usage is TRBV6-6 and J usage is TRBJ1-1; 9 bases align to TRBD1. V trimming: 8 bases; J trimming: 11 bases; junction bases outside the gene matches: 9. Germline CDR1 reads MNHNY; CDR2 reads SVGAGI (reference sequence). This CDR3 contains 12 residues. The CDR3 DNA is TGTGCCAGCGCAACGACAGGGGGAGGTGCTTTCTTT. Protein sequence: CASATTGGGAFF.

In this sample, this clone turned up once. The chain carries TRBV11-1 and TRBJ2-1, with TRBD2 matching over 7 bases. V lost 3 bases, J lost 4 bases, and 6 bases stayed unmatched. Germline V lookup: CDR1 SGHAT, CDR2 FQDESV (reference sequence). The CDR3 extends over 15 amino acids. The chain's CDR3 is CASSLGGIPYNEQFF. The CDR3 DNA sequence: TGTGCCAGCAGCTTGGGAGGGATCCCTTACAATGAGCAGTTCTTC.